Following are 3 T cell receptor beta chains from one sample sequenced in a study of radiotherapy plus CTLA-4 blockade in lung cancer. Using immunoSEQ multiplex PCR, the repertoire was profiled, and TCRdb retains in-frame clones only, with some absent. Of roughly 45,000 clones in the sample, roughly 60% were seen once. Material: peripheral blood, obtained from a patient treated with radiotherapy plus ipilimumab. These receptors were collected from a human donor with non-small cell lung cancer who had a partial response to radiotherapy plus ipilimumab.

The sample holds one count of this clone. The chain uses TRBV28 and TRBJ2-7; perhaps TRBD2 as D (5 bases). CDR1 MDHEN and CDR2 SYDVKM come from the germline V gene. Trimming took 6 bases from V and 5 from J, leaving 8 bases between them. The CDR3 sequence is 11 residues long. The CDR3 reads CASRERDEQYF. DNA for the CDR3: TGTGCCAGCAGGGAGAGGGACGAGCAGTACTTC.

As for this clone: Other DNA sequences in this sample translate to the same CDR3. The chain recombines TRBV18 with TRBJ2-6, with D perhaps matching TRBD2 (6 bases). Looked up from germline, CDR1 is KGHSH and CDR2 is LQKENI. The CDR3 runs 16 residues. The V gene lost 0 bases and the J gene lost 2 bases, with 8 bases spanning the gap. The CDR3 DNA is TGTGCCAGCTCACCACCGGGGGGTGCTGGGGCCAACGTCCTGACTTTC. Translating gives CASSPPGGAGANVLTF.

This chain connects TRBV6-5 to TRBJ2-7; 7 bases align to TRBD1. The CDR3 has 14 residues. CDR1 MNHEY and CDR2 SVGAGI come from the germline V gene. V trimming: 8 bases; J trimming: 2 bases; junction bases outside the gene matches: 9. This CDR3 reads CASRLDRAPYEQYF. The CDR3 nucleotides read TGTGCCAGCCGTCTCGACAGGGCCCCCTACGAGCAGTACTTC.